The subject of this entry is one TCR beta chain. This clone was seen more than once but under ten times. This clone's antigen is unknown. Per-base quality was not reported, and no clone a single base away is much larger than it. The data were taken from a study of cytomegalovirus exposure and HLA in healthy donors (dated by TCRdb to 2016 to 2017). About the investigation overall: According to an earlier analysis of 550 to 750 of the donors, roughly 180 million T cells yielded 90 million to 140 million unique TCR beta sequences and approximately 300 Gb of sequence data. The study combined high-throughput TCR immunosequencing, statistical association of individual TCRs with disease status, and machine learning to predict cytomegalovirus infection status. The genetic ancestry cluster associated with self-reported Caucasian donors included 65% to 90% of the roughly 400 genotyped donors. The study was designed to test whether signatures of past pathogen exposure could be identified by cataloging public T cell receptors. Every discovery cohort repertoire had been produced on one sequencing platform. Typing coverage differed by locus: A, B, C, DRB1 and DQB1 were typed in about 620-640 donors, DQA1 in 522, DPA1 in approximately 600, and DPB1 in 400 to 480. In a later genetic analysis, genome-wide SNP genotypes for about three fifths of the roughly 670 donors were used, and that subset was treated as a discovery cohort. An early release that covered roughly 600 HLA-typed donors contained around 300 gigabases of sequencing data and around 85 million unique TCR sequences. A later analysis re-analyzed previously published TCR beta repertoires from 660 or so donors and added high-resolution HLA genotyping to study TCR occurrence patterns. Because of strong linkage in the cohort, roughly five DR-DQ haplotypes were treated as single units for association and clustering. Donor age, sex, ethnicity and CMV serostatus were compiled together with the repertoire data. The T cell repertoires of around 670 subjects were profiled by immunosequencing and related to cytomegalovirus serostatus. To decide whether each TCR beta V gene segment behaved as functional or pseudogenic, an earlier analysis of nearly 600 of the donors relied on high-throughput TCR beta sequencing. Across around 400 genotyped donors of the cohort, an average of roughly 250,000 unique TCR beta nucleotide sequences per donor were sequenced, and roughly a sixth of those sequences were non-productive. Both class I and class II loci were covered by HLA typing, at four-digit resolution. Rather than using new phenotypic data, the later analysis identified candidate immune exposures from TCR beta sequences and from how often those sequences occurred across donors. A separate validation cohort of about 110 different subjects was used in addition to the roughly 670-subject first cohort.

The cohort was made up of about 610 healthy bone marrow donors. At the time of sampling, every cohort member was nominally healthy, though immune exposures that went unrecorded were likely present. The donor tested CMV seropositive and was one of the 289 seropositive cohort members. A peripheral blood sample was collected from each donor, and TCR beta sequencing was performed on peripheral blood mononuclear cells. Genomic DNA extraction from the blood cell samples was performed with the Qiagen DNeasy Blood Extraction Kit. Here is what the overall study found, with its caveats: Presence/absence analyses assumed roughly uniform sequencing depth across donors, an assumption that may not hold. Across donors, most TCR sequences were observed very rarely, whereas some public TCRs were present in many individuals. In both the original and validation cohorts, the classifier was reported to diagnose cytomegalovirus status with high specificity and sensitivity. This cohort had only TCR beta chains sequenced, and the lack of alpha or paired-chain data limited which features could be detected. The study listed approximately 150 TCR beta chains as associated with cytomegalovirus. Strong co-occurrence of HLA alleles, especially DR and DQ, made assigning TCR associations to individual alleles difficult. A group of highly shared sequence variants was considered likely to be a technical artifact of the sequencing pipeline. According to a later analysis, most CMV-associated TCR beta chains appeared to be HLA-restricted, and the HLA associations seemed to be driven largely by CMV exposure. Because the 87-base-pair reads could not distinguish some IMGT-functional V segments, including TRBV6-2 and TRBV6-3, those segments were excluded. Compared with equally common non-associated chains, HLA-associated TCR beta chains in a later analysis were more clonally expanded and had lower generation probabilities. A few of the identified cytomegalovirus-associated TCR beta chains were confirmed in vitro to be specific for cytomegalovirus antigens. A later analysis found that TCR association rates varied across HLA loci, with DRB1 alleles showing the most associated TCRs and HLA-C alleles the fewest. A later genetic analysis associated a missense DCLRE1C variant with V-gene and J-gene trimming of TCR beta chains, and an independent cohort replicated the association. According to a later genetic analysis, donors in an Asian-associated ancestry cluster had fewer N-insertions in productive TCRs than the approximately 700-donor mean. Linkage disequilibrium might explain the correlated functional status among segregating V segments, but an unknown experimental factor could not be excluded. In an earlier analysis of 587 of the donors, most TCR beta V segments appeared in productive rearrangements about 87% or about 30% of the time, broadly matching IMGT annotations. According to the authors, the approach could potentially be generalized to other disease states and immunological phenotypes. HLA typing was unavailable for some donors at each locus, so association tests used only the typed subset. A further reported finding was that TCR beta sequences accurately predicted the HLA-A and HLA-B alleles for most subjects in the first cohort. In a later analysis, several top co-occurrence clusters were reported to appear linked to parvovirus B19, influenza, CMV and Epstein-Barr virus. At a false discovery rate of 0.05, a later analysis linked fewer than 20,000 TCR beta sequences to specific HLA alleles. Because counts were too low, seventeen rarely observed V segments, including chromosome 9 orphons, were excluded from the earlier analysis of around 640 of the donors. Immune exposure information for the cohort was limited to CMV serostatus.

Receptors were amplified or captured by the immunoSEQ multiplex PCR assay. A mixture of 60 forward primers for TCR Vbeta segments and 13 reverse primers for TCR Jbeta segments was used in the multiplex PCR. Amplification of the CDR3 region of rearranged TCR beta genes was performed with a multiplex PCR assay on genomic DNA. Amplified TCR beta libraries were sequenced as 87-base-pair reads on the Illumina HiSeq System. The authors' pipeline ran thus. A later analysis tallied tens of millions of unique TCR beta chains across the 700 or so repertoires, and approximately 12 million of those chains were shared by two or more donors. To remove PCR and sequencing errors, raw reads were error-corrected and collapsed into unique sequences using a nearest-neighbor algorithm that merged closely related sequences. Alignment of CDR3 sequences to IMGT reference sequences was used to assign V, D and J gene segments. For a sequence to be retained, a match of at least six nucleotides was required to both a V gene segment and a J gene segment. A rearrangement counted as productive if the CDR3 had no stop codons and remained in frame with V and J, and every other rearrangement counted as non-productive. Following IMGT convention, CDR3 was defined as the stretch from the second conserved V-encoded cysteine up to the conserved J-encoded phenylalanine. In an earlier analysis of 500 to 650 of the donors, sequences lacking an unambiguous match to a single V gene segment were excluded. In an earlier analysis of several hundred of the donors, V segments were called functional above 56.7% productive rearrangements and were called segregating when the between-donor standard deviation exceeded 5%. A statistical classification framework was developed to diagnose cytomegalovirus status using the catalog of TCR beta chain sequences. V and J gene assignment, in a later analysis, came from comparing TCR nucleotide sequences with IMGT/GENE-DB human TR gene sequences. The TCRdist pipeline was used in a later analysis to assign CDR3 sequences and most-parsimonious VDJ recombination scenarios. In a later analysis, each TCR beta chain was defined by its CDR3 amino acid sequence together with its V-gene family, and reads without a unique V-gene family were excluded. As a way to deal with suspected cross-contamination and a sequencing artifact, a later analysis dropped under 600 nucleotide sequences that were highly shared and had low generation probability. In a later analysis, a clonal expansion index was calculated for each public chain from normalized within-repertoire ranks of inferred template counts. In a later analysis, generation probabilities were computed using a VDJ recombination model fitted to out-of-frame rearrangements, and the results were checked against IGoR. Hypergeometric tests were used in a later analysis to score TCR-TCR, TCR-HLA and TCR-CMV co-occurrence, with a repertoire-size bias correction applied to the TCR pairs. To estimate false discovery rates, a later analysis permuted the HLA or CMV assignments 20 times. In a later analysis, co-occurring TCRs were grouped using DBSCAN, with TCRdist sequence similarity added in when clustering inside HLA-allele-positive subsets. Repertoires with fewer than 30,000 or more than 120,000 public chains, plus five repertoires with anomalous nucleotide sharing, were excluded from co-occurrence clustering. TCRdb's version of the immuneACCESS table is confined to in-frame rearrangements and falls short of the full clone set. An unresolved V gene accounts for under half of the shortfall where checked; the remainder is of unknown origin. D and trimming were read from the DNA, whereas the V and J calls and clone size are those reported in that table. This sample has around 150,000 clones in its table, and over 60% of those were observed once. The top ten clonotypes cover about 1% of the sample.

The germline V gene provides CDR1 MDHEN and CDR2 SYDVKM. The CDR3 sequence holds 15 residues, the cysteine and phenylalanine included. Kept here is only the CDR3 DNA, which spans 45 bases and is read in frame from base 1. V is clipped by 3 bases and J by 1 base, and the sequence between their germline boundaries is 13 bases long. The sequencing input was PBMCs. The chain couples TRBV28 to TRBJ2-7, with the D gene call left open. This receptor was obtained from a woman aged 50 to 65 in good health and CMV-seropositive. Here the CDR3 is given as CASSLPGVRSYEQYF. Here is the DNA: TGTGCCAGCAGTTTGCCGGGTGTGAGGTCCTACGAGCAGTACTTC.